One and the same sample provided the 18 T cell receptor beta chains below, sequenced in a study of response to subunit inactivated influenza vaccine. TCRdb ran MiXCR on the RT-PCR reads and lists one entry per CDR3 protein. Among approximately 680,000 distinct CDR3 sequences listed, 15% to 19% were seen once. The sequencing used PBMCs from blood, collected 12 days after vaccination. Receptors were obtained from a middle-aged man who received an inactivated influenza vaccine.

This clonotype was recorded a few times. The V gene is TRBV6-2 or TRBV6-3, the J gene TRBJ1-1; tentative D call: TRBD1 (5 bases). This CDR3 has 15 residues. Trimming removed 6 bases at V and 5 bases at J, with 19 bases between. The germline CDR1 and CDR2 sequences are MNHEY and SVGEGT. The CDR3 protein is CASSKLYGGSTEAFF. DNA of the CDR3: TGTGCCAGCAGCAAGCTCTACGGGGGGTCTACTGAAGCTTTCTTT.

In this sample, this clonotype turned up many times. This sequence joins TRBV5-1 and TRBJ2-1; D possibly uses TRBD1 or TRBD2 (5 bases each). Trimming removed 4 bases at V and 7 bases at J, with 21 bases between. The CDR3 length is 16 residues. The germline CDR1 and CDR2 sequences are SGHRS and YFSETQ. CDR3 residues: CASSGGLATTGNEQFF. The CDR3 DNA sequence: TGCGCCAGCAGCGGGGGATTGGCGACAACGGGGAATGAGCAGTTCTTC. Combining the CDR3 with reference TRBV5-1 and TRBJ2-1 gives the whole variable domain KAGVTQTPRYLIKTRGQQVTLSCSPISGHRSVSWYQQTPGQGLQFLFEYFSETQRNKGNFPGRFSGRQFSNSRSEMNVSTLELGDSALYLCASSGGLATTGNEQFFGPGTRLTVL.

The chain is built from TRBV30 and TRBJ2-1, with D maybe TRBD1 (5 bases). CDR3 length: 14 amino acids. Germline CDR1 reads GTSNPN; CDR2 reads SVGIG (reference sequence). V was shortened by 0 bases and J by 7 bases, with 13 bases between the two germline ends. CDR3 DNA sequence: TGTGCCTGGAGTGTAGGGCAGGGTAGGAATGAGCAGTTCTTC. Protein product: CAWSVGQGRNEQFF.

The chain couples TRBV2 to TRBJ1-4; D not certain. The V end lost 4 bases, the J end lost 4 bases, and 4 bases lay between the germline ends. Germline V CDR1 and CDR2: SNHLY, FYNNEI. The CDR3 is 12 residues long. CDR3 nucleotides: TGTGCCAGCAGTGCCCTTAATGAAAAACTGTTTTTT. Its translation is CASSALNEKLFF. Based on the CDR3 plus reference TRBV2 and TRBJ1-4, the full variable domain is EPEVTQTPSHQVTQMGQEVILRCVPISNHLYFYWYRQILGQKVEFLVSFYNNEISEKSEIFDDQFSVERPDGSNFTLKIRSTKLEDSAMYFCASSALNEKLFFGSGTQLSVL.

The rearrangement joins TRBV20-1 to TRBJ2-7, with D perhaps being TRBD1 or TRBD2 (5 bases each). This CDR3 has 13 residues. The germline CDR1 and CDR2 sequences are DFQATT and SNEGSKA (reference sequence). Trimming took 6 bases from V and 2 from J, leaving 14 bases between them. The CDR3 reads CSANTGRTYEQYF. CDR3 sequence (DNA): TGCAGTGCGAATACGGGACGGACCTACGAGCAGTACTTC.

This clonotype came up a few times. The chain couples TRBV12-3 or TRBV12-4 to TRBJ2-4; D perhaps matches TRBD2 (5 bases). The V end lost 1 base, the J end lost 9 bases, and 7 bases lay between the germline ends. The CDR3 has 12 residues. The CDR3, as DNA: TGTGCCAGCAGTTTAGTAGGAGGCATTCAGTACTTC. Residues: CASSLVGGIQYF.

This clonotype was found many times. The chain is built from TRBV29-1 and TRBJ2-7; the D gene is possibly TRBD2 (5 bases). The CDR3 covers 11 residues. Germline assignment: CDR1 SQVTM and CDR2 ANQGSEA. V shed 8 bases and J shed 6 bases, with 14 bases lying between them. The CDR3: CSSRVFGEQYF. CDR3 nucleotides: TGCAGCTCGAGGGTTTTTGGCGAGCAGTACTTC.

J is TRBJ2-2 and V is TRBV12-3 or TRBV12-4; 7 bases are a match to TRBD2. This CDR3 region has 15 residues. V lost 7 bases to trimming and J lost 1 base; unmatched junction nucleotides: 6. The CDR3 protein is CASTQRGVNTGELFF. As DNA, the CDR3 is TGTGCCAGCACCCAACGGGGGGTGAACACCGGGGAGCTGTTTTTT.

A few counts support this clonotype. This chain joins TRBV15 and TRBJ2-1, with 9 positions matching TRBD2. The CDR3 is 16 amino acids. The J segment lost 4 bases and the V segment lost 3 bases, leaving 7 bases of the junction unmatched. Per the germline V gene, CDR1 is LNHNV and CDR2 is YYDKDF (reference sequence). The DNA of the CDR3 is TGTGCCACCAGCAGGGGCCCGAGCGGGAGGTACAATGAGCAGTTCTTC. Protein: CATSRGPSGRYNEQFF.

This clonotype was counted a few times. The chain couples TRBV25-1 to TRBJ2-3, with D tentatively TRBD2 (7 bases). The V gene lost 2 bases and the J gene lost 2 bases, with 11 bases spanning the gap. CDR1 MGHDK and CDR2 SYGVNS come from the germline V gene. The CDR3 has 15 amino acids. In nucleotides, the CDR3 is TGTGCCAGCAGTGAAGGGGGGGCGTTCACAGATACGCAGTATTTT. It yields the protein CASSEGGAFTDTQYF.

The V and J genes are TRBV20-1 and TRBJ2-3; D gene uncertain. The CDR3 consists of 13 residues. Deletions cut 2 bases from V and 3 bases from J, with 9 bases between. The V gene's germline CDR1 is DFQATT and CDR2 SNEGSKA (reference sequence). CDR3: CSARIGPTDTQYF. The CDR3 nucleotides are TGCAGTGCTAGAATAGGACCTACAGATACGCAGTATTTT.

This sequence joins TRBV10-3 and TRBJ2-7, with TRBD2 matching 9 bases. The J segment lost 2 bases and the V segment lost 3 bases, leaving 2 bases of the junction unmatched. The CDR3 has 14 amino acids. The germline V gene encodes CDR1 ENHRY and CDR2 SYGVKD. The CDR3 region has the DNA TGTGCCATCAGTGATTTAGCGGGAGCCTACGAGCAGTACTTC. Protein: CAISDLAGAYEQYF.

This clonotype was counted at least ten times. The rearrangement links TRBV3-1 to TRBJ2-2, with no clear D. CDR1 is LGHDT and CDR2 is YNNKEL in the germline V gene (reference sequence). Trimming removed 2 bases at V and 1 base at J, with 2 bases between. This CDR3 has 13 residues. The chain's CDR3 is CASSQQNTGELFF. The DNA of the CDR3 is TGTGCCAGCAGCCAACAGAACACCGGGGAGCTGTTTTTT.

This clonotype was seen many times. The rearrangement joins TRBV10-3 to TRBJ2-1; D is possibly TRBD2 (5 bases). V lost 2 bases to trimming and J lost 0 bases, with 5 bases between them. This CDR3 is 14 amino acids long. Germline assignment: CDR1 ENHRY and CDR2 SYGVKD. The CDR3 DNA follows: TGTGCCATCAGTGAGGGACTCTCCTACAATGAGCAGTTCTTC. Its translation: CAISEGLSYNEQFF.

This clonotype was seen many times. This chain links TRBV7-8 with TRBJ1-3, with D uncertain. The germline V gene encodes CDR1 SGHVS and CDR2 FQNEAQ. The CDR3 has 14 amino acids. Trimming took off 8 bases at V and 3 bases at J, with 14 bases between the two ends. The CDR3 nucleotides are TGTGCCAGCGGTTTTTCTCTTGGTGGAAACACCATATATTTT. This translates into CASGFSLGGNTIYF.

The chain joins TRBV11-2 to TRBJ2-5; TRBD2 agrees at 10 bases. Germline V lookup: CDR1 SGHAT, CDR2 FQNNGV. V trimming: 1 base; J trimming: 5 bases; junction bases outside the gene matches: 7. CDR3 length equals 16 residues. For the CDR3, the DNA is TGTGCCAGCAGCTTAGCGGCTAGCGGGAGTTTGGAGACCCAGTACTTC. Its protein product is CASSLAASGSLETQYF.

This clonotype was found a few times. The chain combines TRBV7-9 with TRBJ2-3; D gene ambiguous. CDR3 length: 12 residues. Per the germline V gene, CDR1 is SEHNR and CDR2 is FQNEAQ (reference sequence). Trimming cost V 5 bases and J 7 bases, with 10 bases left between them. In DNA, the CDR3 is TGTGCCAGCAGCCCTCGCACGTATACGCAGTATTTT. It yields the protein CASSPRTYTQYF.

This rearrangement joins TRBV19 to TRBJ2-2; D uncertain. Germline V gene lookup returns CDR1 LNHDA and CDR2 SQIVND (reference sequence). The germline V and J ends were trimmed by 5 bases and 0 bases, with 7 bases remaining between them. This CDR3 region has 14 residues. The CDR3 spells CASSETANTGELFF. CDR3 nucleotides: TGTGCCAGTAGTGAAACAGCGAACACCGGGGAGCTGTTTTTT. The complete variable domain, with remaining parts taken from reference TRBV19 and TRBJ2-2, reads DGGITQSPKYLFRKEGQNVTLSCEQNLNHDAMYWYRQDPGQGLRLIYYSQIVNDFQKGDIAEGYSVSREKKESFPLTVTSAQKNPTAFYLCASSETANTGELFFGEGSRLTVL.